The rows below give T cell receptor beta chains drawn from one sample of a study of CD8+ T cells in alopecia areata. Generated by immunoSEQ multiplex PCR, the TCRdb table keeps only in-frame clones and is missing some. In the table there are about 190,000 clones, approximately 61% of which are singletons. The specimen was CD4+ T cells sorted from blood, collected at week 24, from a patient treated with tofacitinib. Receptors originate from a human donor with alopecia areata. Each CDR3 is given with its conserved first and last residue.

v_call: TRBV12-5; cdr3_aa: CASGLLMRTTGELFF
v_call: TRBV29-1; cdr3_aa: CSVERATGGGYTF
v_call: TRBV29-1; cdr3_aa: CSVAQGGYGYTF
v_call: TRBV29-1; cdr3_aa: CSVMGQANTEAFF
v_call: TRBV19; cdr3_aa: CASSIGLRQANIQYF
v_call: TRBV29-1; cdr3_aa: CSVNTPSTEAFF
v_call: TRBV27; cdr3_aa: CASSLKYTYEQYF
v_call: TRBV5-1; cdr3_aa: CASSLEASLVETQYF
v_call: TRBV7-2; cdr3_aa: CASSARALGYIQYF
v_call: TRBV7-3; cdr3_aa: CASSPTHTGYNEQFF
v_call: TRBV5-1; cdr3_aa: CASSFFPSGGARDTQYF
v_call: TRBV29-1; cdr3_aa: CSVESASPEAFF
v_call: TRBV5-6; cdr3_aa: CASSSYQGRSNQPQHF
v_call: TRBV10-2; cdr3_aa: CASSESANYGYTF
v_call: TRBV15; cdr3_aa: CATSTDYSGTTDTQYF
v_call: TRBV10-1; cdr3_aa: CASSTPNTGELFF
v_call: TRBV5-1; cdr3_aa: CASSLVGSLDSPLHF
v_call: TRBV21-1; cdr3_aa: CASSTIPRGEQYF
v_call: TRBV12-5; cdr3_aa: CASGSRTGHYEQYF
v_call: TRBV29-1; cdr3_aa: CSVGAQGGNQPQHF
v_call: TRBV5-4; cdr3_aa: CASSLESGANVLTF
v_call: TRBV30; cdr3_aa: CAWSGGTPNTGELFF
v_call: TRBV25-1; cdr3_aa: CASSGPGMPLHF
v_call: TRBV6-1; cdr3_aa: CASSDRIYGYTF
v_call: TRBV7-8; cdr3_aa: CASSLLIVGAGVGSPLHF
v_call: TRBV6-1; cdr3_aa: CASISGSHNEQFF
v_call: TRBV2; cdr3_aa: CASSEGQGRTQYF
v_call: TRBV19; cdr3_aa: CASSPTSGAGTEAFF
v_call: TRBV7-2; cdr3_aa: CASSLDFAGVYGTQYF
v_call: TRBV27; cdr3_aa: CASSFPGGEKLFF
v_call: TRBV30; cdr3_aa: CAWSGLRTGGLEKLFF
v_call: TRBV18; cdr3_aa: CASIPGQANYGYTF
v_call: TRBV6-5; cdr3_aa: CASSVRSGRAFF
v_call: TRBV11-3; cdr3_aa: CASSLDTGELFF
v_call: TRBV2; cdr3_aa: CASSGDITYEQYF
v_call: TRBV5-1; cdr3_aa: CASGGTGQYNSPLHF
v_call: TRBV9; cdr3_aa: CASSVMGGQDTQYF